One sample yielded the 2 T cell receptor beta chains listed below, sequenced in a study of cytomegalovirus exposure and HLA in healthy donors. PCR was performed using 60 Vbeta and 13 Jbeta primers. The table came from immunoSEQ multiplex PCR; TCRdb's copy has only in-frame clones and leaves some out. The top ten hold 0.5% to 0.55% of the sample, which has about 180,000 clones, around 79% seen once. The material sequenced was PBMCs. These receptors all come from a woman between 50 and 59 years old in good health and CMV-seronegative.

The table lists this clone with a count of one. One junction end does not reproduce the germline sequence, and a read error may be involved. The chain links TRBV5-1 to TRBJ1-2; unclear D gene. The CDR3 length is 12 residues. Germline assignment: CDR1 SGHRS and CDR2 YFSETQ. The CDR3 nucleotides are TGCGCCAGCAGCCGAGGCACACGCGGCTACATCTTC. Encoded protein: CASSRGTRGYIF. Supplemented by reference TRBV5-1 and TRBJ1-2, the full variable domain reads KAGVTQTPRYLIKTRGQQVTLSCSPISGHRSVSWYQQTPGQGLQFLFEYFSETQRNKGNFPGRFSGRQFSNSRSEMNVSTLELGDSALYLCASSRGTRGYIFGSGTRLTVV.

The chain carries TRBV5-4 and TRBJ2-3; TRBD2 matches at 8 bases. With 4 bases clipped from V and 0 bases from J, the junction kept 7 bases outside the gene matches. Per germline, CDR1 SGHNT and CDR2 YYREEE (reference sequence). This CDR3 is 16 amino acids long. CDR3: CASSPVAGTSTDTQYF. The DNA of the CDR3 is TGTGCCAGCAGCCCCGTAGCGGGAACTAGCACAGATACGCAGTATTTT.